These 25 T cell receptor beta chains share one sample of origin, sequenced in a study of identical twins. TCRdb processed the 5' RACE reads anew with MiXCR; each CDR3 protein has one entry. The sample holds approximately 1.8 million distinct CDR3 sequences, roughly a third seen once. The specimen sequenced was cord blood. Every receptor here comes from a newborn girl in good health.

This clonotype was observed a few times. The V gene is TRBV20-1, the J gene TRBJ2-7; 7 bases are a match to TRBD1. This CDR3 has 14 residues. From germline, CDR1 is DFQATT and CDR2 SNEGSKA (reference sequence). The trim removed 0 bases at V and 3 bases at J, leaving 5 bases unmatched. CDR3 nucleotide sequence: TGCAGTGCTAGAGACCACAGGGGCTTCTACGAGCAGTACTTC. Translated, it gives CSARDHRGFYEQYF.

Points on this clonotype: A read error may account for a junction end that differs from germline. The V gene is TRBV28, the J gene TRBJ1-2, with a weak D call TRBD1 (5 bases). The CDR3 spans 15 residues. Germline V gene lookup returns CDR1 MDHEN and CDR2 SYDVKM. The CDR3 DNA follows: TGTGCCGGCAGTCCTTACACAGGTCGGGAGGGTGGCTACACCTTC. It encodes CAGSPYTGREGGYTF.

A few counts support this clonotype. This rearrangement joins TRBV6-5 to TRBJ2-1; 11 nucleotides line up with TRBD2. The J segment lost 9 bases and the V segment lost 4 bases, leaving 8 bases of the junction unmatched. Looked up from germline, CDR1 is MNHEY and CDR2 is SVGAGI. CDR3 size: 15 residues. The CDR3 DNA sequence: TGTGCCAGCAGTTCACTAGCGGGAGTCAGTAGTGAGCAGTTCTTC. It translates to CASSSLAGVSSEQFF.

The table lists this clonotype with a few counts. This rearrangement joins TRBV20-1 to TRBJ2-7; the D gene is possibly TRBD2 (6 bases). Trimming left V 4 bases short and J 9 bases short, with 22 bases between. This CDR3 has 14 amino acids. In germline, CDR1 is DFQATT, CDR2 SNEGSKA (reference sequence). CDR3: CSATGVVRKKGQYF. In DNA, the CDR3 is TGCAGTGCTACGGGGGTTGTAAGGAAGAAGGGGCAGTACTTC.

The rearrangement joins TRBV7-2 to TRBJ1-1; D is unresolved. The germline V gene has CDR1 SGHTA and CDR2 FQGNSA. The CDR3 consists of 15 residues. V was clipped by 2 bases and J by 4 bases, with 14 bases between them. CDR3 region: CASSLRIRMSTEAFF. CDR3 coding DNA: TGTGCCAGCAGCTTAAGGATCCGGATGAGCACTGAAGCTTTCTTT.

This clonotype was observed a few times. CDR3 DNA: TGTGCCAGCAGTGAACGGGGGGGAAGTGAAAAACTGTTTTTT. Amino acids: CASSERGGSEKLFF. The chain links TRBV25-1 to TRBJ1-4; weak D call: TRBD1 (5 bases). CDR1 MGHDK and CDR2 SYGVNS come from the germline V gene. V lost 2 bases, J lost 7 bases, and 11 bases lay in between. This CDR3 region has 14 residues.

The J gene is TRBJ1-2, the V gene TRBV7-9; tentative D call: TRBD1 (5 bases). The V gene lost 5 bases and the J gene lost 0 bases, with 13 bases spanning the gap. CDR3 length: 15 amino acids. CDR1 and CDR2 (germline): SEHNR, FQNEAQ (reference sequence). The CDR3 region is CASSLPRTPNYGYTF. In nucleotides, the CDR3 is TGTGCCAGCAGCCTCCCGAGGACACCTAACTATGGCTACACCTTC.

This clonotype has only a few counts. The chain employs TRBV20-1 and TRBJ2-3; no definite D call. Germline V gene sequence: CDR1 DFQATT, CDR2 SNEGSKA (reference sequence). The ends were cut back, 1 base at V and 4 bases at J, with 6 bases in the middle. This CDR3 contains 12 residues. For the CDR3, the DNA is TGCAGTGCTAGAGCTCCTCCAGATACGCAGTATTTT. Amino acid sequence: CSARAPPDTQYF.

J is TRBJ1-5 and V is TRBV28; TRBD1 might be the D (5 bases). Germline V gene sequence: CDR1 MDHEN, CDR2 SYDVKM. This CDR3 contains 14 residues. V was trimmed by 1 base and J by 4 bases, leaving 8 bases between them. CDR3 sequence (DNA): TGTGCCAGCAGTTTATACCCAGGGAATCAGCCCCAGCATTTT. This codes for CASSLYPGNQPQHF. Full variable domain (rest looked up from reference TRBV28 and TRBJ1-5): DVKVTQSSRYLVKRTGEKVFLECVQDMDHENMFWYRQDPGLGLRLIYFSYDVKMKEKGDIPEGYSVSREKKERFSLILESASTNQTSMYLCASSLYPGNQPQHFGDGTRLSIL.

V usage is TRBV6-1 and J usage is TRBJ2-4; D uncertain. The CDR3 runs to 14 residues. V lost 11 bases to trimming and J lost 0 bases, with 14 bases between them. The germline CDR1 and CDR2 sequences are MNHNS and SASEGT. The CDR3 region is CAGTGAVAKNIQYF. The CDR3 DNA reads TGTGCCGGCACCGGAGCAGTAGCCAAAAACATTCAGTACTTC.

This clonotype was found a few times. The chain recombines TRBV2 with TRBJ2-1; D gene ambiguous. The DNA end is a closer match to TRBJ2-7, so the J assignment may be wrong. CDR1 and CDR2 (germline): SNHLY, FYNNEI. The CDR3 is made up of 14 amino acids. CDR3: CASSEQSSYNEQYF. CDR3 DNA: TGTGCCAGCAGTGAACAGTCTTCCTACAATGAGCAGTACTTC.

This clonotype was seen a handful of times. The rearrangement links TRBV5-1 to TRBJ2-3; D possibly corresponds to TRBD2 (5 bases). The ends were cut back, 0 bases at V and 0 bases at J, with 14 bases in the middle. This CDR3 spans 17 amino acids. Germline V CDR1 and CDR2: SGHRS, YFSETQ. The CDR3 coding sequence is TGCGCCAGCAGCTTGGTGGGCAGGTGGACTAGCACAGATACGCAGTATTTT. This sequence encodes CASSLVGRWTSTDTQYF.

V usage is TRBV3-1 and J usage is TRBJ1-2, with D perhaps TRBD1 (6 bases). CDR1 and CDR2 from the germline V gene are LGHDT and YNNKEL (reference sequence). Trimming stripped 1 base from V and 4 bases from J, with 19 bases between. This CDR3 spans 17 amino acids. The CDR3 bases are TGTGCCAGCAGCCAAGCCCTAATTCAGGGGAGGACCTATGGCTACACCTTC. As protein: CASSQALIQGRTYGYTF.

The chain has TRBV7-2 and TRBJ2-1; D gene ambiguous. The V and J ends lost 1 base and 7 bases respectively, with 8 bases between them. The CDR3 spans 13 residues. Germline CDR1 reads SGHTA; CDR2 reads FQGNSA. The CDR3 bases are TGTGCCAGCAGCTTAGAGGAGCGAAATGAGCAGTTCTTC. Protein product: CASSLEERNEQFF.

This clonotype came up a few times. The chain has TRBV5-1 and TRBJ2-1; maybe TRBD2 (5 bases). Trimming pared 1 base from V and 0 bases from J, leaving 17 bases between. The CDR3 totals 18 residues. Germline V gene lookup returns CDR1 SGHRS and CDR2 YFSETQ. CDR3 sequence (DNA): TGCGCCAGCAGCTTGAGGGTTTTAAGCGGAAGCTCCTACAATGAGCAGTTCTTC. It translates to CASSLRVLSGSSYNEQFF.

In this sample, this clonotype turned up many times. The chain is built from TRBV7-9 and TRBJ2-7; D remains ambiguous. The CDR3 covers 11 residues. Between the trimmed V and J ends, which lost 3 bases and 9 bases, there was a span of 9 bases. Germline V gene data show CDR1 as SEHNR and CDR2 as FQNEAQ (reference sequence). The CDR3 DNA sequence: TGTGCCAGCAGCTTTGGTTCACCGCAGTACTTC. It yields the protein CASSFGSPQYF.

This clonotype was detected only a few times. This chain joins TRBV28 and TRBJ2-1; tentative D call: TRBD1 (5 bases). The CDR3 is 17 amino acids. Germline V gene data show CDR1 as MDHEN and CDR2 as SYDVKM. Trimming shortened V by 3 bases and J by 2 bases, and 17 bases separated the two germline ends. The CDR3 DNA follows: TGTGCCAGCAGTTTTTGGGGCAGATCCGGCCCCTACAATGAGCAGTTCTTC. The encoded protein is CASSFWGRSGPYNEQFF.

The sample holds one count of this clonotype. The CDR3 DNA reads TGTGCCAGCAGTTTACCCTTTCTGAGGACAGGAGGCTACGAGCAGTACTTC. It is translated as CASSLPFLRTGGYEQYF. The chain combines TRBV28 with TRBJ2-5; 7 bases align to TRBD1. The end of the DNA aligns better with TRBJ2-7, so the J call may be wrong. Germline assignment: CDR1 MDHEN and CDR2 SYDVKM. CDR3 length: 17 amino acids.

This clonotype was seen more than once but under ten times. The chain recombines TRBV4-1 with TRBJ2-4; D possibly corresponds to TRBD2 (6 bases). The germline V and J ends were trimmed by 4 bases and 1 base, with 11 bases remaining between them. The germline CDR1 and CDR2 sequences are MGHRA and YSYEKL. The CDR3 is 15 residues long. CDR3 coding DNA: TGCGCCAGCAGCCGTCATAGCGGTGCCAAAAACATTCAGTACTTC. It encodes CASSRHSGAKNIQYF.

This clonotype was found many times. The chain uses TRBV4-2 and TRBJ2-3, with D unresolved. Per the germline V gene, CDR1 is LGHNA and CDR2 is YNFKEQ. This CDR3 contains 12 residues. V was pared by 0 bases and J by 5 bases, with 3 bases between. The CDR3 DNA follows: TGTGCCAGCAGCCAAGAAGTAGATACGCAGTATTTT. Its translation: CASSQEVDTQYF.

This clonotype was found a few times. The V gene is TRBV29-1, the J gene TRBJ1-4; the D gene is possibly TRBD1 (5 bases). This CDR3 has 15 residues. Trimming removed 6 bases at V and 0 bases at J, with 14 bases between. Germline lookup yields CDR1 SQVTM and CDR2 ANQGSEA. The CDR3 sequence: CSVRRDAATNEKLFF. The DNA of the CDR3 is TGCAGCGTCCGCCGGGACGCTGCAACTAATGAAAAACTGTTTTTT.

The J gene is TRBJ2-7, the V gene TRBV2, with TRBD1 matching over 10 bases. There are 15 residues in the CDR3. V was pared by 4 bases and J by 2 bases, with 5 bases of the junction left unmatched. Germline V gene lookup returns CDR1 SNHLY and CDR2 FYNNEI. In DNA, the CDR3 is TGTGCCAGCAGTGCAGTCGGACAGGGGGCCTACGAGCAGTACTTC. Residues: CASSAVGQGAYEQYF. Variable domain in full (rest from reference TRBV2 and TRBJ2-7): EPEVTQTPSHQVTQMGQEVILRCVPISNHLYFYWYRQILGQKVEFLVSFYNNEISEKSEIFDDQFSVERPDGSNFTLKIRSTKLEDSAMYFCASSAVGQGAYEQYFGPGTRLTVT.

This rearrangement joins TRBV27 to TRBJ1-2; 10 bases match TRBD1. Germline loops: CDR1 MNHEY, CDR2 SMNVEV (reference sequence). The V gene end was trimmed by 3 bases and the J gene end by 2 bases; junction bases not matched to a gene: 6. CDR3 length equals 16 residues. DNA for the CDR3: TGTGCCAGCAGTTTTCGTCGGACAGGGGGAAACTATGGCTACACCTTC. It codes for CASSFRRTGGNYGYTF.

The V gene is TRBV7-2, the J gene TRBJ1-2; D remains unclear. Germline lookup yields CDR1 SGHTA and CDR2 FQGNSA. The CDR3 has 14 residues. Trimming pared 8 bases from V and 0 bases from J, leaving 13 bases between. CDR3 amino acids: CASREVYANYGYTF. DNA for the CDR3: TGTGCCAGCCGCGAAGTATACGCTAACTATGGCTACACCTTC.

The V and J genes are TRBV27 and TRBJ2-7; TRBD2 is a possible D gene (5 bases). In germline, CDR1 is MNHEY, CDR2 SMNVEV (reference sequence). This CDR3 has 15 residues. Between the trimmed V and J ends, which lost 0 bases and 0 bases, there was a span of 9 bases. CDR3 protein: CASSLSQRTSYEQYF. The CDR3 nucleotides read TGTGCCAGCAGTTTATCACAGCGGACCTCCTACGAGCAGTACTTC.